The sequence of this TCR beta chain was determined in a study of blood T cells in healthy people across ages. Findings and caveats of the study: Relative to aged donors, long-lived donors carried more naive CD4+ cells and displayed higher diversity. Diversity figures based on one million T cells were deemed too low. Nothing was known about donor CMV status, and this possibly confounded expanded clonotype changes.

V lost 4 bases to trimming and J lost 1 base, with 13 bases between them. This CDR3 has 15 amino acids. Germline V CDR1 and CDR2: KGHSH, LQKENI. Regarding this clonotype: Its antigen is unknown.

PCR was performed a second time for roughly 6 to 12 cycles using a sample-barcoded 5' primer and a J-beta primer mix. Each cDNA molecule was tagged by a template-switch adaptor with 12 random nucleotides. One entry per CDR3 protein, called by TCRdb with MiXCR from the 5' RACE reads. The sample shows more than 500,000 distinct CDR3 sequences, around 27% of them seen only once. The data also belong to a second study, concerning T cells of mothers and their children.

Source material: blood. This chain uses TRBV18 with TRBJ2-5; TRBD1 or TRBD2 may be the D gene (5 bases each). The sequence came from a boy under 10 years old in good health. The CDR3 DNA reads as TGTGCCAGCTCACAAGGGACGATGGGCCAAGAGACCCAGTACTTC. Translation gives CASSQGTMGQETQYF.